The 14 T cell receptor beta chains in this list originate from one sample, sequenced in a study of cytomegalovirus exposure and HLA in healthy donors. Both 60 Vbeta primers and 13 Jbeta primers went into the PCR. Method: immunoSEQ multiplex PCR; TCRdb's copy keeps in-frame clones and lacks some. The sample gives about 90,000 clones, over 60% of which show up once; 3.9% is in the top ten. The sequenced sample was PBMCs. These receptors were collected from a man aged 25 to 40 in good health and CMV-seronegative.

The chain uses TRBV4-2 and TRBJ2-2; D is possibly TRBD1 (6 bases). The CDR3 contains 15 residues. Germline CDR1 and CDR2: LGHNA and YNFKEQ. The V end lost 4 bases, the J end lost 4 bases, and 13 bases lay between the germline ends. The CDR3 loop reads CASSLPGARTGELFF. The CDR3 region has the DNA TGTGCCAGCAGCCTCCCAGGGGCGCGCACCGGGGAGCTGTTTTTT.

As for this clone: Germline is not matched at one junction end, which may reflect a read error. V usage is TRBV7-2 and J usage is TRBJ2-7; TRBD1 matches 7 bases. The CDR3 extends over 13 amino acids. Germline V CDR1 and CDR2: SGHTA, FQGNSA. The CDR3 spells CASSDRVTYGQYF. CDR3 nucleotides: TGTGCCAGCAGCGACAGGGTTACGTACGGGCAGTACTTC.

Regarding this clone: At one end the junction does not follow the germline gene, possibly because of a read error. The chain uses TRBV7-9 and TRBJ2-1, with D possibly TRBD1 on 5 matching bases. Germline V lookup: CDR1 SEHNR, CDR2 FQNEAQ (reference sequence). CDR3 length: 15 residues. CDR3 DNA: TGTTCCAGCACCCCCACCAGGACATCCTACAATGAGCAGTTCTTC. Translation gives CSSTPTRTSYNEQFF.

The chain employs TRBV19 and TRBJ2-5; 9 bases match TRBD1. The CDR3 is 14 amino acids. Germline V gene data show CDR1 as LNHDA and CDR2 as SQIVND (reference sequence). J gave up 4 bases and V 2 bases, and 2 bases lay outside the gene matches. CDR3 region: CASSIRTGAETQYF. CDR3 DNA sequence: TGTGCCAGTAGTATAAGGACAGGGGCAGAGACCCAGTACTTC.

This chain uses TRBV2 with TRBJ1-2, with D perhaps TRBD1 (6 bases). This CDR3 spans 14 amino acids. The germline CDR1 and CDR2 sequences are SNHLY and FYNNEI. V lost 8 bases and J lost 4, with 17 bases in between. CDR3 sequence reads: CASWNRVTSYGYTF. CDR3 sequence (DNA): TGTGCCAGCTGGAACAGGGTAACTTCCTATGGCTACACCTTC.

The rearrangement joins TRBV7-2 to TRBJ1-5; the D gene is possibly TRBD1 (6 bases). CDR1 and CDR2 (germline): SGHTA, FQGNSA. The CDR3 runs to 15 residues. Trimming took 5 bases from V and 0 from J, leaving 11 bases between them. CDR3 sequence (DNA): TGTGCCAGCAGCCGAACAGGGAATAGCAATCAGCCCCAGCATTTT. It specifies CASSRTGNSNQPQHF.

This chain joins TRBV25-1 and TRBJ1-2; the D gene is possibly TRBD1 (5 bases). Germline V lookup: CDR1 MGHDK, CDR2 SYGVNS. V lost 1 base, J lost 4 bases, and 7 bases lay in between. CDR3 length equals 13 residues. In nucleotides, the CDR3 is TGTGCCAGCAGTGAATTGGGGGGCTATGGCTACACCTTC. Translating gives CASSELGGYGYTF.

The gene calls are TRBV11-1 and TRBJ2-5, with D hard to call. CDR3 length equals 14 residues. The germline V and J ends were trimmed by 1 base and 2 bases, with 8 bases remaining between them. The germline V gene has CDR1 SGHAT and CDR2 FQDESV (reference sequence). This CDR3 is CASSLDLGQETQYF. The DNA of the CDR3 is TGTGCCAGCAGCTTAGACCTCGGGCAAGAGACCCAGTACTTC.

V and J are TRBV29-1 and TRBJ2-5; D is perhaps TRBD1 (5 bases). Looked up from germline, CDR1 is SQVTM and CDR2 is ANQGSEA. Trimming took 4 bases from V and 1 from J, leaving 7 bases between them. This CDR3 comprises 12 residues. CDR3 residues: CSVVDSQETQYF. CDR3 DNA sequence: TGCAGCGTTGTAGACAGCCAAGAGACCCAGTACTTC. Based on the CDR3 plus reference TRBV29-1 and TRBJ2-5, the full variable domain is SAVISQKPSRDICQRGTSLTIQCQVDSQVTMMFWYRQQPGQSLTLIATANQGSEATYESGFVIDKFPISRPNLTFSTLTVSNMSPEDSSIYLCSVVDSQETQYFGPGTRLLVL.

V is TRBV2 and J is TRBJ2-7; possible D gene TRBD2, 6 bases. Germline V gene data show CDR1 as SNHLY and CDR2 as FYNNEI. This CDR3 has 15 amino acids. Trimming left V 2 bases short and J 4 bases short, with 15 bases between. In nucleotides, the CDR3 is TGTGCCAGCAGTGAATTGCGGGGCCTGAATTACGAGCAGTACTTC. Translating it yields CASSELRGLNYEQYF.

The J gene is TRBJ1-1, the V gene TRBV5-5, with 7 bases that match TRBD1. The CDR3 length is 16 residues. After removal of 1 base from V and 8 bases from J, the junction contained 14 bases not matched to a gene. Germline CDR1 and CDR2: SGHKS and YYEKEE (reference sequence). DNA for the CDR3: TGTGCCAGCAGCTTGATTGCTTCGACAGGGCTAGGCGAAGCTTTCTTT. It specifies CASSLIASTGLGEAFF. Supplemented by reference TRBV5-5 and TRBJ1-1, the full variable domain reads DAGVTQSPTHLIKTRGQQVTLRCSPISGHKSVSWYQQVLGQGPQFIFQYYEKEERGRGNFPDRFSARQFPNYSSELNVNALLLGDSALYLCASSLIASTGLGEAFFGQGTRLTVV.

V and J are TRBV5-1 and TRBJ2-2; 10 bases line up with TRBD2. CDR1 and CDR2 from the germline V gene are SGHRS and YFSETQ. V lost 5 bases to trimming and J lost 7 bases; unmatched junction nucleotides: 8. This CDR3 comprises 15 residues. This chain's CDR3 is CASRERTSGNGELFF. The CDR3 bases are TGCGCCAGCAGAGAACGGACTAGCGGAAACGGGGAGCTGTTTTTT.

This clone came up a few times. This sequence joins TRBV6-1 and TRBJ2-3; the match to TRBD2 covers 9 bases. The germline V gene has CDR1 MNHNS and CDR2 SASEGT. This CDR3 has 16 amino acids. V lost 3 bases, J lost 0 bases, and 4 bases stayed unmatched. The CDR3 is CASSDAGGGSTDTQYF. The CDR3 region has the DNA TGTGCCAGCAGTGACGCGGGGGGGGGTAGCACAGATACGCAGTATTTT.

The chain carries TRBV7-3 and TRBJ2-2; D perhaps matches TRBD1 (6 bases). Trimming removed 5 bases at V and 2 bases at J, with 15 bases between. The CDR3 contains 16 residues. In germline, CDR1 is SGHTA, CDR2 FQGTGA. The CDR3, as DNA: TGTGCCAGCAGCCCACCAGGGGCGACCAACACCGGGGAGCTGTTTTTT. Amino acids: CASSPPGATNTGELFF.